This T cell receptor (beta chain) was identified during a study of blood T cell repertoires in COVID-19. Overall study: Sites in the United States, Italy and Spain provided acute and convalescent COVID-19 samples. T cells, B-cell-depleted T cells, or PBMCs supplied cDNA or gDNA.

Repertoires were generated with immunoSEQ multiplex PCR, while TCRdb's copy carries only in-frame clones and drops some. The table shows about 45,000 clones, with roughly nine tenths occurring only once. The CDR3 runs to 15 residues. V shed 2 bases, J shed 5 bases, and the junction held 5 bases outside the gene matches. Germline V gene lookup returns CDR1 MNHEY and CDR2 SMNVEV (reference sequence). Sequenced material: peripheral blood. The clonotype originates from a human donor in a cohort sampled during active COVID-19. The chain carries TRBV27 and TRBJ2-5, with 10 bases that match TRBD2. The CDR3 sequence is CASSLTAGGRETQYF. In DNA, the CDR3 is TGTGCCAGCAGTTTAACAGCGGGGGGGCGGGAGACCCAGTACTTC.